A selection of T cell receptor beta chains follows, all from one sample in a study of sequential checkpoint blockade in melanoma. Generated by immunoSEQ multiplex PCR, the TCRdb table keeps only in-frame clones and is missing some. The profile shows about 22,000 clones, around 30% of them singletons. This specimen was tumor tissue (inferred from file names), taken from a patient given nivolumab and ipilimumab in sequence. These receptors originate from a human donor with melanoma. CDR3s include the opening cysteine and the closing phenylalanine or tryptophan.

v_call: TRBV11-3; j_call: TRBJ2-7; cdr3_aa: CASSAPVPPYEQYF
v_call: TRBV12-5; j_call: TRBJ1-2; cdr3_aa: CASNDQGKGYTF
v_call: TRBV7-6; j_call: TRBJ2-3; cdr3_aa: CASSLLGASSTDTQYF
v_call: TRBV11-3; j_call: TRBJ1-6; cdr3_aa: CASSLEGLNSPLHF
v_call: TRBV1; j_call: TRBJ2-3; cdr3_aa: CASSSGTGSSDTQYF
v_call: TRBV19; j_call: TRBJ2-7; cdr3_aa: CASSTSGRAAGYEQYF
v_call: TRBV28; j_call: TRBJ2-1; cdr3_aa: CASSLLGTTYNEQFF
v_call: TRBV6-8; j_call: TRBJ2-1; cdr3_aa: CASSYSLSRSYNEQFF
v_call: TRBV10-3; j_call: TRBJ1-6; cdr3_aa: CAISESEGNSPLHF
v_call: TRBV11-3; j_call: TRBJ2-5; cdr3_aa: CASSLRLAEIQETQYF
v_call: TRBV19; j_call: TRBJ2-7; cdr3_aa: CASSSSAGREQYF
v_call: TRBV23-1; j_call: TRBJ1-1; cdr3_aa: CASSQGTGVTEAFF
v_call: TRBV29-1; j_call: TRBJ2-7; cdr3_aa: CSAAGEVGEQYF
v_call: TRBV28; j_call: TRBJ2-7; cdr3_aa: CASSLMSEGAGGLEQYF
v_call: TRBV18; j_call: TRBJ2-3; cdr3_aa: CASSPSSPDTQYF
v_call: TRBV2; j_call: TRBJ1-2; cdr3_aa: CASSILEDGYTF
v_call: TRBV9; j_call: TRBJ1-1; cdr3_aa: CASSTGGPIRANTEAFF
v_call: TRBV14; j_call: TRBJ1-2; cdr3_aa: CASSQEPLFYGYTF
v_call: TRBV11-3; j_call: TRBJ2-1; cdr3_aa: CASSSYALGYNEQFF
v_call: TRBV16; j_call: TRBJ2-5; cdr3_aa: CASSQSVLGPETQYF
v_call: TRBV6-8; j_call: TRBJ1-6; cdr3_aa: CASTFGRGQTNSPLHF
v_call: TRBV19; j_call: TRBJ2-1; cdr3_aa: CASSIAGFGLAGNEQFF
v_call: TRBV19; j_call: TRBJ2-7; cdr3_aa: CASSIRQGDYEQYF
v_call: TRBV28; j_call: TRBJ1-5; cdr3_aa: CASRPLGADQPQHF
v_call: TRBV28; j_call: TRBJ1-6; cdr3_aa: CASTGSNNSPLHF
v_call: TRBV28; j_call: TRBJ1-2; cdr3_aa: CASSSPRAERARNGYTF
v_call: TRBV25-1; j_call: TRBJ2-5; cdr3_aa: CASSEGGWGSQETQYF
v_call: TRBV9; j_call: TRBJ2-3; cdr3_aa: CASSSRQGSADTQYF
v_call: TRBV7-5; j_call: TRBJ2-5; cdr3_aa: CASSSLLAGEDMETQYF
v_call: TRBV7-5; j_call: TRBJ2-1; cdr3_aa: CASSSQTGLSEQFF
v_call: TRBV11-3; j_call: TRBJ2-5; cdr3_aa: CASSWDTGYQETQYF
v_call: TRBV16; j_call: TRBJ1-5; cdr3_aa: CASSQGISNQPQHF
v_call: TRBV11-3; j_call: TRBJ1-4; cdr3_aa: CASSLPGVGEKLFF
v_call: TRBV6-8; j_call: TRBJ1-4; cdr3_aa: CASSYIYGEKLFF
v_call: TRBV2; j_call: TRBJ2-5; cdr3_aa: CASSTRDLLQQETQYF
v_call: TRBV25-1; j_call: TRBJ1-2; cdr3_aa: CASSESGQDLDYTF
v_call: TRBV16; j_call: TRBJ1-1; cdr3_aa: CASSPRQVMNTEAFF
v_call: TRBV6-8; j_call: TRBJ1-1; cdr3_aa: CASDRVRTEAFF
v_call: TRBV14; j_call: TRBJ2-3; cdr3_aa: CASSQDLWTSGSTDTQYF
v_call: TRBV19; j_call: TRBJ2-3; cdr3_aa: CASSSYGSVNGGGSTDTQYF
v_call: TRBV30; j_call: TRBJ1-2; cdr3_aa: CAWNRQGAGYGYTF
v_call: TRBV6-8; j_call: TRBJ2-7; cdr3_aa: CAIRGPGQGTEQYF
v_call: TRBV18; j_call: TRBJ1-1; cdr3_aa: CASSPKSQGGTEAFF
v_call: TRBV19; j_call: TRBJ2-7; cdr3_aa: CASSISGTGPYEQYF
v_call: TRBV25-1; j_call: TRBJ1-1; cdr3_aa: CASSERGGNTEAFF
v_call: TRBV9; j_call: TRBJ1-6; cdr3_aa: CASSSQGGGYNSPLHF
v_call: TRBV28; j_call: TRBJ2-5; cdr3_aa: CASTPAAAGETQYF
v_call: TRBV5-1; j_call: TRBJ2-5; cdr3_aa: CASSLTSGVKETQYF
v_call: TRBV11-3; j_call: TRBJ1-1; cdr3_aa: CASSGFTTGDMEAFF
v_call: TRBV5-1; j_call: TRBJ1-1; cdr3_aa: CASSFYREGTEAFF
v_call: TRBV11-3; j_call: TRBJ1-1; cdr3_aa: CASSGGQGRTEAFF
v_call: TRBV30; j_call: TRBJ1-1; cdr3_aa: CAWEPGGGGTEAFF
v_call: TRBV15; j_call: TRBJ1-5; cdr3_aa: CATSARDRGTGNQPQHF
v_call: TRBV11-3; j_call: TRBJ2-1; cdr3_aa: CASSPGLATNDEQFF
v_call: TRBV5-1; j_call: TRBJ2-7; cdr3_aa: CASSPGQLEYEQYF
v_call: TRBV19; j_call: TRBJ1-1; cdr3_aa: CASTLGSTEAFF
v_call: TRBV12-5; j_call: TRBJ1-1; cdr3_aa: CASGLETGTAPVF
v_call: TRBV29-1; j_call: TRBJ2-7; cdr3_aa: CSVVIGDWGFSYEQYF
v_call: TRBV11-3; j_call: TRBJ2-5; cdr3_aa: CASSLGVSQETQYF
v_call: TRBV5-1; j_call: TRBJ2-1; cdr3_aa: CASSTSGGASEQFF